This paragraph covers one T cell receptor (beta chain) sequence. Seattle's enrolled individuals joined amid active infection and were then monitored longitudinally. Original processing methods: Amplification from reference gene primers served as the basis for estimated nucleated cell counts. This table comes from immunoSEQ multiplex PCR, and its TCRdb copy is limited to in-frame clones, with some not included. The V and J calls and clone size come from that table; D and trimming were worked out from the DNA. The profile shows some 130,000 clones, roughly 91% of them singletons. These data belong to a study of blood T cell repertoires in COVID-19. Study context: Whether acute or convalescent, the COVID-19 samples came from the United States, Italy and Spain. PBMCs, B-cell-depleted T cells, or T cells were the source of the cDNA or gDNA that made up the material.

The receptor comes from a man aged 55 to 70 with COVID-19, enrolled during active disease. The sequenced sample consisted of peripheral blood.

CDR3 sequence (DNA): TGTGCCAGCAGCCCACCGGGGGTTCGAGACACTGAAGCTTTCTTT. It is translated as CASSPPGVRDTEAFF. This sequence joins TRBV7-8 and TRBJ1-1, with D maybe TRBD1 (5 bases). Trimming cost V 5 bases and J 3 bases, with 16 bases left between them. Germline CDR1 is SGHVS and CDR2 is FQNEAQ. The CDR3 spans 15 residues.